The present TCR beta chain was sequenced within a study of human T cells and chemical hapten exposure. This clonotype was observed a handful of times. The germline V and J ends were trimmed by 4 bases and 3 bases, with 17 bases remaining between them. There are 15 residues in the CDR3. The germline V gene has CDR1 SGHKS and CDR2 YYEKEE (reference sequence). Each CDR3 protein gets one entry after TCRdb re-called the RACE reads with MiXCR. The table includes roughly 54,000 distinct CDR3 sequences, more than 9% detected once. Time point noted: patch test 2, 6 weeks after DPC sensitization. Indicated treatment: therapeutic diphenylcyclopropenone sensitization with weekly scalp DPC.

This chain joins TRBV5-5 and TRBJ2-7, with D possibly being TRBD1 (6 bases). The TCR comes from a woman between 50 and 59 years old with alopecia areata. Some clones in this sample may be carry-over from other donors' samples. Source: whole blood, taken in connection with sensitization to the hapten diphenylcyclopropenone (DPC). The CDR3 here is CASSGIYTGLYEQYF. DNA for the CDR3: TGTGCCAGCAGCGGAATCTATACAGGGCTCTACGAGCAGTACTTC.